This TCR beta chain was recovered during a study of cytomegalovirus exposure and HLA in healthy donors. Study background: Among around 400 genotyped donors, around 81% fell in the Caucasian-associated ancestry cluster.

Regarding this clone: The antigen is unknown.

Germline V gene sequence: CDR1 MGHRA, CDR2 YSYEKL. The CDR3 length is 16 residues. Trimming took off 1 base at V and 3 bases at J, with 15 bases between the two ends. Findings and caveats of the study: A highly shared variant cluster was judged a likely technical artifact. A missense variant in DCLRE1C was later tied to TCR beta V- and J-gene trimming. Later on, analysis showed that most CMV-associated TCR beta chains appeared to be HLA-restricted.

Primers included in the PCR were 60 Vbeta and 13 Jbeta primers. TCRdb's copy holds only in-frame clones and misses some; the assay was immunoSEQ multiplex PCR. Recorded here are 180,000 or so clones; the top ten clones represent less than 0.9%. The rearrangement uses TRBV4-1 and TRBJ1-2; D call uncertain. Material for sequencing was PBMCs. The clonotype comes from a boy younger than 18 in good health and CMV-seronegative. The CDR3 region has the DNA TGCGCCAGCAGCCAAGTAGTCCAGGTAGACGACTATGGCTACACCTTC. It specifies CASSQVVQVDDYGYTF.